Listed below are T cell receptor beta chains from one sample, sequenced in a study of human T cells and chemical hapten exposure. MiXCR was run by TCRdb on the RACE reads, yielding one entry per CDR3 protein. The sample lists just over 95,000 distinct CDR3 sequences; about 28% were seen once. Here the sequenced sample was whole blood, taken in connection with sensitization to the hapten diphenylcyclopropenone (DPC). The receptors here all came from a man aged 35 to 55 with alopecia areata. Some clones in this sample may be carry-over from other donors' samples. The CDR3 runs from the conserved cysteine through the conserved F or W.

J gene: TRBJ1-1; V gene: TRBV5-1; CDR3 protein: CASRRQGMVTEAFF
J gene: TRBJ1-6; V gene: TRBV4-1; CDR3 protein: CASSQEHLGGNSPLHF
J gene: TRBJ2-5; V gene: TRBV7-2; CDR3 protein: CASSLGTGPIYQETQYF
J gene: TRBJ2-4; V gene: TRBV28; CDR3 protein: CASSLGGAGSLLAKNIQYF
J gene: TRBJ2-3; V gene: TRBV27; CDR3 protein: CASSLLLTSGKRDTQYF
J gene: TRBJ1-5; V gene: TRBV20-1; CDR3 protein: CSARTPRGGLRPGGNQPQHF
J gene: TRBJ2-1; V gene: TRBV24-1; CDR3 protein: CATSDLHGSSYNEQFF
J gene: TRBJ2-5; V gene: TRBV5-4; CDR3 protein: CASSLAVQETQYF
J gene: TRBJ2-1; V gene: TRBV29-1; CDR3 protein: CSVGGLLGSSYNEQFF
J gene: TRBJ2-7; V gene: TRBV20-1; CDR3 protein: CSARGQDLYF
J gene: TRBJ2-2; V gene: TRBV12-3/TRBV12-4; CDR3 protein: CASSLAWGELFF
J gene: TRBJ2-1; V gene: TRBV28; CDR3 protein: CASSSPGVARSYNEQFF
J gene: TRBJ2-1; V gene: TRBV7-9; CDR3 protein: CAASGGGSALLSEQFF
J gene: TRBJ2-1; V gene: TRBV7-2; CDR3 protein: CASSLSLAGGNNEQFF
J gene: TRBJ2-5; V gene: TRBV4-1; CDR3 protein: CASRPTSTGVETQYF
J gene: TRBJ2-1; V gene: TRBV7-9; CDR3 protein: CATGLAGGNEQFF
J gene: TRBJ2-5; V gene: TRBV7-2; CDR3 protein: CASSLERVQETQYF
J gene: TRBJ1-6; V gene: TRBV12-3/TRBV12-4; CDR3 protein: CASSNDRGRSPLHF
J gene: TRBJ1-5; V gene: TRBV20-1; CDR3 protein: CSARRDPVPGQPQHF
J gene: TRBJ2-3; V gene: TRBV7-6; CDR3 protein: CASSLLREATDTQYF
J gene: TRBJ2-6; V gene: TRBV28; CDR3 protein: CASRQPSSGANVLTF
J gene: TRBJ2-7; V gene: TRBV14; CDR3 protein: CASSQAGFYEQYF
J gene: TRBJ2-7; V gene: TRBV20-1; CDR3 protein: CSARDTRVRGGDEQYF
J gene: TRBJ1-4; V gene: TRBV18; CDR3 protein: CASSPSSGTTNEKLFF
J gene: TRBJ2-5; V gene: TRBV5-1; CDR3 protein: CASSLPLAGDQETQYF
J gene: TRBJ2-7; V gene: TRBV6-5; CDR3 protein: CASSDSRLRQGPSYEQYF
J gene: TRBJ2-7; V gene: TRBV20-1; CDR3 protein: CSAWPKTSVTYEQYF
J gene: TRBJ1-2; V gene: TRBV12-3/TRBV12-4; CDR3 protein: CASSLAQGSYGYTF
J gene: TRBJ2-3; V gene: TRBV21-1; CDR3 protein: CASSKITDTQYF
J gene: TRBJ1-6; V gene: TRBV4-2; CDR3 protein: CASSQAGLHSPLHF
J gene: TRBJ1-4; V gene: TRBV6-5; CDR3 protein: CASSYSGPRVEKLFF
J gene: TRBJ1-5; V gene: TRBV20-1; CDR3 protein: CSARADMINQPQHF
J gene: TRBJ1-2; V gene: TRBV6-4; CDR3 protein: CASLTHWYGYTF
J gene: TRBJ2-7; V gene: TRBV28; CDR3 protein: CASSLGGALTVQYF
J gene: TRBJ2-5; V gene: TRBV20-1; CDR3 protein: CSASQETQYF
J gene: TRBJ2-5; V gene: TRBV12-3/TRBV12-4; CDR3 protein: CASSSQGWGETQYF
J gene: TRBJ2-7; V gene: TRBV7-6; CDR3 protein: CASSQGTGYHEQYF
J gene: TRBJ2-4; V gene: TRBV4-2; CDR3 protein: CASSQESGGIQYF
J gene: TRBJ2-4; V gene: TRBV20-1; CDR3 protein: CSASPGGLAKNIQYF
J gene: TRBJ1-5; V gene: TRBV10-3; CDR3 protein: CAISPEGGGNQPQHF
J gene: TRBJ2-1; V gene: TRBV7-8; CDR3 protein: CASSLALSGNEQFF
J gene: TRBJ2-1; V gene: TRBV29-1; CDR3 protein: CSGRPGGNEQFF
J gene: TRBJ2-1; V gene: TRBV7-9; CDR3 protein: CASSSQNNEQFF
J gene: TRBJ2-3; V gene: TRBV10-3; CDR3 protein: CAISILGADTQYF
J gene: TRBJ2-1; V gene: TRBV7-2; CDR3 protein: CASSLAGGDYNEQFF
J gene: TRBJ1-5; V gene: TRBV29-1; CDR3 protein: CSVWAGGNQPQHF
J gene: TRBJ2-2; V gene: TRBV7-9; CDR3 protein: CASNKRTGRTGELFF